Each of the 27 T cell receptor beta chains below was sequenced from the same sample in a study of blood T cell repertoires in COVID-19. The data were produced by immunoSEQ multiplex PCR, yet TCRdb's version contains in-frame clones alone and is incomplete. The data hold around 340,000 clones, with approximately 86% observed a single time. What was sequenced was peripheral blood. These receptors were collected from a woman aged 60-70 years with COVID-19, enrolled during active disease.

The rearrangement links TRBV10-3 to TRBJ1-5; TRBD1 is a possible D gene (5 bases). The CDR3 has 13 amino acids. Germline CDR1 is ENHRY and CDR2 is SYGVKD. V gave up 6 bases and J gave up 3 bases, with 9 bases separating them. The CDR3 region is CAIRQESNQPQHF. In DNA form, the CDR3 reads TGTGCCATCAGACAGGAGTCCAATCAGCCCCAGCATTTT.

This chain links TRBV5-5 with TRBJ1-1, with TRBD1 matching 7 bases. The CDR3 totals 14 residues. Losses at the gene ends were 6 bases for V and 2 bases for J; bases not matched to a gene: 7. Germline V lookup: CDR1 SGHKS, CDR2 YYEKEE (reference sequence). The CDR3 loop is CASNFRDSNTEAFF. CDR3 coding DNA: TGTGCCAGCAACTTCCGGGACAGCAACACTGAAGCTTTCTTT.

The V and J genes are TRBV7-8 and TRBJ1-2; no firm D call. The CDR3 has 12 amino acids. V gave up 7 bases and J gave up 11 bases, with 17 bases separating them. Germline values: CDR1 SGHVS, CDR2 FQNEAQ. The CDR3 sequence is CASISIGEGYTF. In DNA form, the CDR3 reads TGTGCCAGCATCTCGATCGGGGAAGGTTACACCTTC. Full variable domain (outside the CDR3, taken from reference TRBV7-8 and TRBJ1-2): GAGVSQSPRYKVAKRGQDVALRCDPISGHVSLFWYQQALGQGPEFLTYFQNEAQLDKSGLPSDRFFAERPEGSVSTLKIQRTQQEDSAVYLCASISIGEGYTFGSGTRLTVV.

This rearrangement joins TRBV9 to TRBJ1-5, with D perhaps matching TRBD1 (6 bases). The germline V and J ends were trimmed by 7 bases and 1 base, with 18 bases remaining between them. This CDR3 region has 16 residues. Germline V gives CDR1 SGDLS, CDR2 YYNGEE. The CDR3 DNA sequence: TGTGCCAGCTCGCGGGGGGGCCAAGGGAGCAATCAGCCCCAGCATTTT. This encodes CASSRGGQGSNQPQHF.

The V and J genes are TRBV2 and TRBJ1-1, with D tentatively TRBD1 (6 bases). The CDR3 totals 14 residues. Trimming cost V 6 bases and J 0 bases, with 11 bases left between them. Germline V gene sequence: CDR1 SNHLY, CDR2 FYNNEI. The CDR3 nucleotides read TGTGCCAGCAGGGAGGGGGGGATGAACACTGAAGCTTTCTTT. It yields the protein CASREGGMNTEAFF. Combining the CDR3 with reference TRBV2 and TRBJ1-1 gives the whole variable domain EPEVTQTPSHQVTQMGQEVILRCVPISNHLYFYWYRQILGQKVEFLVSFYNNEISEKSEIFDDQFSVERPDGSNFTLKIRSTKLEDSAMYFCASREGGMNTEAFFGQGTRLTVV.

The genes are TRBV9 and TRBJ2-3; a possible D gene is TRBD2 (6 bases). Germline V CDR1 and CDR2: SGDLS, YYNGEE. This CDR3 contains 15 residues. Deletions cut 4 bases from V and 1 base from J, with 13 bases between. The CDR3 sequence: CASSTRWGGTDTQYF. The CDR3 DNA reads TGTGCCAGCAGCACCCGTTGGGGGGGCACAGATACGCAGTATTTT.

The chain links TRBV9 to TRBJ1-6, with D unresolved. V gave up 0 bases and J gave up 9 bases, with 13 bases separating them. The CDR3 runs to 15 residues. Germline values: CDR1 SGDLS, CDR2 YYNGEE. DNA of the CDR3: TGTGCCAGCAGCGTAGCTGGGGTCGAGGGTTCACCCCTCCACTTT. This codes for CASSVAGVEGSPLHF.

The CDR3 protein is CASSLRGTYEQYF. The CDR3, as DNA: TGTGCCAGCAGCTTGAGAGGGACCTACGAGCAGTACTTC. This chain uses TRBV7-2 with TRBJ2-7, with D tentatively TRBD2 (5 bases). With 3 bases removed from V and 2 bases from J, the gap between germline ends came to 8 bases. Germline CDR1 reads SGHTA; CDR2 reads FQGNSA. The CDR3 runs 13 residues.

The chain joins TRBV5-1 to TRBJ2-3, with 7 bases aligning to TRBD2. Germline-derived CDR1 and CDR2 are SGHRS and YFSETQ. J was trimmed by 2 bases and V by 2 bases; bases with no gene match: 8. The CDR3 consists of 16 residues. As DNA, the CDR3 is TGCGCCAGCAGCTTATTTTTAGCGGGTGACACAGATACGCAGTATTTT. Protein product: CASSLFLAGDTDTQYF.

The chain uses TRBV7-2 and TRBJ2-5; D is unresolved. The CDR3 totals 13 residues. Trimming removed 5 bases from V and 3 bases from J, with 10 bases in between. The germline V gene has CDR1 SGHTA and CDR2 FQGNSA. CDR3 DNA: TGTGCCAGCAGCCTAAGACTCGAAGAGACCCAGTACTTC. It is translated as CASSLRLEETQYF.

The chain joins TRBV11-1 to TRBJ2-1, with a tentative D call TRBD1 (5 bases). CDR3 length equals 13 residues. Trimming cost V 1 base and J 8 bases, with 9 bases left between them. CDR1 is SGHAT and CDR2 is FQDESV in the germline V gene (reference sequence). The CDR3 spells CASSLEPQDEQFF. DNA for the CDR3: TGTGCCAGCAGCTTAGAACCACAGGATGAGCAGTTCTTC.

This clone has a single count. V usage is TRBV11-3 and J usage is TRBJ2-2, with 8 bases that match TRBD2. The junction had 10 bases not matched to a gene; V was cut back by 3 bases and J by 1 base. The germline V gene has CDR1 SGHNT and CDR2 YENEEA. The CDR3 runs 18 residues. As DNA, the CDR3 is TGTGCCAGCAGCTTGGATGTTATCGGGGGGGAGAACACCGGGGAGCTGTTTTTT. Its protein is CASSLDVIGGENTGELFF.

This rearrangement joins TRBV27 to TRBJ1-1, with D possibly TRBD1 on 6 matching bases. V lost 2 bases and J 5 bases, leaving 12 bases between the germline ends. The CDR3 runs 14 residues. Germline V CDR1 and CDR2: MNHEY, SMNVEV (reference sequence). DNA of the CDR3: TGTGCCAGCAGTTTAGACAGGCGGGGGACTGAAGCTTTCTTT. Translating it yields CASSLDRRGTEAFF.

The rearrangement uses TRBV7-9 and TRBJ2-3, with TRBD1 as a possible D gene (6 bases). The CDR3 is 15 amino acids. Germline V CDR1 and CDR2: SEHNR, FQNEAQ (reference sequence). Trimming cost V 5 bases and J 4 bases, with 16 bases left between them. The CDR3 DNA is TGTGCCAGCAGCCCAGTAGGGGGTCCCCCAGATACGCAGTATTTT. It specifies CASSPVGGPPDTQYF.

The rearrangement joins TRBV30 to TRBJ2-7; 10 nucleotides line up with TRBD1. With 5 bases clipped from V and 3 bases from J, the junction kept 7 bases outside the gene matches. Germline V CDR1 and CDR2: GTSNPN, SVGIG (reference sequence). The CDR3 sequence is 14 residues long. CDR3 DNA sequence: TGTGCCTGGGGGACAGGGGACGCACTCTACGAGCAGTACTTC. Its protein product is CAWGTGDALYEQYF.

V usage is TRBV7-2 and J usage is TRBJ2-7, with a weak D call TRBD1 (6 bases). Germline lookup yields CDR1 SGHTA and CDR2 FQGNSA. V was clipped by 0 bases and J by 0 bases, with 15 bases between them. This CDR3 has 17 amino acids. CDR3 region: CASSLASGTTNSYEQYF. The CDR3 DNA reads TGTGCCAGCAGCTTAGCATCTGGGACAACGAACTCCTACGAGCAGTACTTC.

J is TRBJ1-1 and V is TRBV3-1 (or the pseudogene TRBV3-2), with 11 bases lining up with TRBD1. Germline V gene sequence: CDR1 LGHDT, CDR2 YNNKEL (reference sequence). The CDR3 loop spans 14 amino acids. With 5 bases clipped from V and 3 bases from J, the junction kept 2 bases outside the gene matches. CDR3 sequence reads: CASSWDRGDTEAFF. For the CDR3, the DNA is TGTGCCAGCAGCTGGGACAGGGGGGACACTGAAGCTTTCTTT.

The V and J genes are TRBV4-1 and TRBJ1-1; D is ambiguous. V was pared by 0 bases and J by 5 bases, with 10 bases between. This CDR3 is 14 amino acids long. From germline, CDR1 is MGHRA and CDR2 YSYEKL. CDR3 region: CASSQDQAWTEAFF. The CDR3 bases are TGCGCCAGCAGCCAAGATCAGGCGTGGACTGAAGCTTTCTTT.

This clone was observed a single time. This chain joins TRBV15 and TRBJ2-2, with 7 nucleotides matching TRBD2. CDR1 and CDR2 (germline): LNHNV, YYDKDF (reference sequence). This CDR3 is built from 17 residues. Trimming removed 2 bases from V and 5 bases from J; junction bases left unmatched: 11. The CDR3: CATSRRAGSLFTGELFF. CDR3 nucleotide sequence: TGTGCCACCAGCAGACGAGCGGGGAGTCTATTTACCGGGGAGCTGTTTTTT.

This rearrangement joins TRBV3-1 (or the pseudogene TRBV3-2) to TRBJ1-5; possibly TRBD1 for D (5 bases). The V and J ends lost 1 base and 0 bases respectively, with 19 bases between them. This CDR3 spans 19 amino acids. Germline V gene data show CDR1 as LGHDT and CDR2 as YNNKEL (reference sequence). For the CDR3, the DNA is TGTGCCAGCAGCCAAGTCACACTTGGCAGGGTTTATAGCAATCAGCCCCAGCATTTT. It specifies CASSQVTLGRVYSNQPQHF.

The chain joins TRBV5-4 to TRBJ2-2; TRBD1 is a possible D gene (6 bases). The CDR3 loop spans 14 amino acids. The germline CDR1 and CDR2 sequences are SGHNT and YYREEE (reference sequence). V was cut by 4 bases and J by 2 bases, with 9 bases left in between. DNA for the CDR3: TGTGCCAGCAGCGCGACAGGAAACACCGGGGAGCTGTTTTTT. It is translated as CASSATGNTGELFF.

V is TRBV7-6 and J is TRBJ2-5; 7 bases are a match to TRBD1. This CDR3 has 14 amino acids. In germline, CDR1 is SGHVS, CDR2 FNYEAQ. Trimming at V came to 5 bases and at J to 4 bases, leaving 7 bases not matched to a gene. The DNA of the CDR3 is TGTGCCAGCAGCGTTACAGGGGTGGTAGAGACCCAGTACTTC. The encoded protein is CASSVTGVVETQYF.

In regard to this clone: One junction end does not reproduce the germline sequence, and a read error may be involved. The chain employs TRBV16 and TRBJ1-1, with D perhaps matching TRBD1 (5 bases). Germline values: CDR1 KGHSY, CDR2 FQNENV. The length of the CDR3 is 13 residues. The CDR3 loop is CASSPDRSGPQVF. The CDR3 nucleotides are TGTGCCAGCAGCCCCGACCGCTCCGGACCACAGGTTTTT.

This sequence joins TRBV5-1 and TRBJ2-7, with a tentative D call TRBD2 (6 bases). V was pared by 4 bases and J by 5 bases, with 22 bases between. The CDR3 is made up of 16 amino acids. Germline V gene sequence: CDR1 SGHRS, CDR2 YFSETQ. CDR3 sequence (DNA): TGCGCCAGCAGCCGAGGAGGGACCCAGGGACCAGACGAGCAGTACTTC. Protein sequence: CASSRGGTQGPDEQYF.

This clone has only one observation. The chain joins TRBV3-1 (or the pseudogene TRBV3-2) to TRBJ1-1; D remains ambiguous. Trimming stripped 4 bases from V and 3 bases from J, with 9 bases between. Per germline, CDR1 LGHDT and CDR2 YNNKEL (reference sequence). This CDR3 comprises 13 residues. DNA for the CDR3: TGTGCCAGCAGCCCCGGGTCGGACACTGAAGCTTTCTTT. Encoded protein: CASSPGSDTEAFF.

The chain couples TRBV30 to TRBJ2-3, with a possible D match to TRBD1 (6 bases). CDR3 size: 16 residues. CDR1 GTSNPN and CDR2 SVGIG come from the germline V gene (reference sequence). Trimming cost V 0 bases and J 0 bases, with 13 bases left between them. The CDR3 region is CAWSVGTSSSTDTQYF. In DNA, the CDR3 is TGTGCCTGGAGTGTGGGGACATCTTCTAGCACAGATACGCAGTATTTT.

This chain uses TRBV12-5 with TRBJ2-7, with D perhaps TRBD2 (5 bases). The CDR3 totals 14 residues. Between the trimmed V and J ends, which lost 2 bases and 2 bases, there was a span of 10 bases. CDR1 and CDR2 (germline): LGHNT, FRNRAP. CDR3 amino acids: CASGLSGVAYEQYF. CDR3 bases: TGTGCTAGTGGTTTGTCCGGGGTGGCCTACGAGCAGTACTTC.